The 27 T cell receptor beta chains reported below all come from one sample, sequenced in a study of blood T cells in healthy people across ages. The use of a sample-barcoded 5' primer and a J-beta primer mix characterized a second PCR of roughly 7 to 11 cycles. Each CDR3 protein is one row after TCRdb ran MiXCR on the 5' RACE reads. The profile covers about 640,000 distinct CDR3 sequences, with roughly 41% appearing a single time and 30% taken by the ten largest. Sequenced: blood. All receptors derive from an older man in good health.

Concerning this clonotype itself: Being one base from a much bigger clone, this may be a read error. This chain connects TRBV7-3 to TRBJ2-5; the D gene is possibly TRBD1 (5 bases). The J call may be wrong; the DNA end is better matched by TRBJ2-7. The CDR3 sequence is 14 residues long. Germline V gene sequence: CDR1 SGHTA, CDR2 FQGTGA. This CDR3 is CTSSLTSTDYEQYF. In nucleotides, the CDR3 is TGTACCAGCAGCTTAACGTCGACAGACTACGAGCAGTACTTC.

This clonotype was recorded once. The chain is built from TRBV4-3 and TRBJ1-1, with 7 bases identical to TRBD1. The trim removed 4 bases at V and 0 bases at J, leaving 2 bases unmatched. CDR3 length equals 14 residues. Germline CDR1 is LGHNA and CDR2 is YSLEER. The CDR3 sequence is CASSRDRLNTEAFF. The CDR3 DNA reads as TGCGCCAGCAGCCGGGACAGATTGAACACTGAAGCTTTCTTT.

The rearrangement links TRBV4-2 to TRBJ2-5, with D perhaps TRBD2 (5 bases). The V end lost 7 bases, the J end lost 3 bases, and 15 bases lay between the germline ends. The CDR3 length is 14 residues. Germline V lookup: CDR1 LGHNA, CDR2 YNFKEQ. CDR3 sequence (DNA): TGTGCCAGCACCCGGGTCGCCGGGGAAGAGACCCAGTACTTC. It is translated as CASTRVAGEETQYF.

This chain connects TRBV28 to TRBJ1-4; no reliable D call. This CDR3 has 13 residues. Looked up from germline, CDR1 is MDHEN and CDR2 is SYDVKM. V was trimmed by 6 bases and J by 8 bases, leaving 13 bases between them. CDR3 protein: CASREQGREKLFF. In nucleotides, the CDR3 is TGTGCCAGCAGGGAACAAGGACGGGAAAAACTGTTTTTT.

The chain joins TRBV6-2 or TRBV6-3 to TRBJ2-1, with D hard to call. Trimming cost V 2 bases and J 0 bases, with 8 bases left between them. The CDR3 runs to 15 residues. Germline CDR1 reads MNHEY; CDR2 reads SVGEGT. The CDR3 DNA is TGTGCCAGCAGTTACAAGCTTTTCTCCTACAATGAGCAGTTCTTC. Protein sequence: CASSYKLFSYNEQFF.

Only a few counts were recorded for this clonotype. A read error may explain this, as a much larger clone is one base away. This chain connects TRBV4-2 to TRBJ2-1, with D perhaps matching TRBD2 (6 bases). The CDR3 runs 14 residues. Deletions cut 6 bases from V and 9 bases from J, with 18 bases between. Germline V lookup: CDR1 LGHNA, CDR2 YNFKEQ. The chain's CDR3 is CASRETREMGEQFF. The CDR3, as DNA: TGTGCCAGCAGGGAGACTAGGGAGATGGGTGAGCAGTTCTTC.

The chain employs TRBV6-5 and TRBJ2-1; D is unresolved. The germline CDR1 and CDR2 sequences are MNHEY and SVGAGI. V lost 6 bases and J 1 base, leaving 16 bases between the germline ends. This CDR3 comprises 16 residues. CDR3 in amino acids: CASSKRWTNSYNEQFF. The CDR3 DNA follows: TGTGCCAGCAGCAAAAGGTGGACCAATTCCTACAATGAGCAGTTCTTC.

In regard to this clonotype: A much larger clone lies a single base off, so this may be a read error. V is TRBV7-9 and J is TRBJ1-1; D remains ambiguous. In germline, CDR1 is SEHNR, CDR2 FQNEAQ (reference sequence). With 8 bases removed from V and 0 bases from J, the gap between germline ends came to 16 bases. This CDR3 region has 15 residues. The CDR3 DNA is TGTGCCAGCCGTTACCGGGCGGAAATGAACACTGAAGCTTTCTTT. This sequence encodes CASRYRAEMNTEAFF.

CDR3 in amino acids: CASSRGGQGSYEQYF. Here the CDR3 DNA reads TGTGCCAGCAGCCGAGGAGGGCAGGGGTCCTACGAGCAGTACTTC. V is TRBV7-2 and J is TRBJ2-7; D tentatively fits TRBD1 or TRBD2 (6 bases each). Trimming took off 5 bases at V and 1 base at J, with 15 bases between the two ends. The CDR3 spans 15 residues. Germline-derived CDR1 and CDR2 are SGHTA and FQGNSA.

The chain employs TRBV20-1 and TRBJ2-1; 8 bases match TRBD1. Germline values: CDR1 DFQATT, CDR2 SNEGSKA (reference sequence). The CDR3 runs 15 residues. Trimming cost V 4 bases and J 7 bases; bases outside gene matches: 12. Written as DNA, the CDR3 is TGCAGTGCTACCCTTGGACAGGGATTATGGAATGAGCAGTTCTTC. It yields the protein CSATLGQGLWNEQFF.

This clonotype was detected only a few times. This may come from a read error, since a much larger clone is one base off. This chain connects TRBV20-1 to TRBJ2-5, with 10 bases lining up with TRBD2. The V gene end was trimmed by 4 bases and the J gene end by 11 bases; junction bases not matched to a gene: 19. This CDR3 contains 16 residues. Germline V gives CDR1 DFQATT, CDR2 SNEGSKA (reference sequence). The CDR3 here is CSATLMLAGVYNEQYF. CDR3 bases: TGCAGTGCTACCTTAATGCTAGCGGGGGTTTACAATGAGCAGTACTTC.

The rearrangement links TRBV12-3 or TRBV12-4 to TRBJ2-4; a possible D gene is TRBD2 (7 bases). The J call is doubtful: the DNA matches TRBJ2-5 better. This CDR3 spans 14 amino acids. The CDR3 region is CASRSGTTAETQYF. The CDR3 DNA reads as TGTGCCAGCAGGAGCGGGACAACAGCGGAGACCCAGTACTTC.

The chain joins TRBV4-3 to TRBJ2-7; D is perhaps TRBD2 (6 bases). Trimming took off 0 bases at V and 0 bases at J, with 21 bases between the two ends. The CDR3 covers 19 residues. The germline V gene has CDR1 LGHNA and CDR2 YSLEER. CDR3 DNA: TGCGCCAGCAGCCAAGATCTGGCGGAGGGGACTGGGAGCTCCTACGAGCAGTACTTC. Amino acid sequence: CASSQDLAEGTGSSYEQYF.

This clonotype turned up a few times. CDR3 coding DNA: TGTGCCAGCAGGGAACAGGGTTGGACCGGGGAGCTGTTTTTT. Its translation is CASREQGWTGELFF. The gene calls are TRBV6-2 or TRBV6-3 and TRBJ2-2; a weak D match, TRBD1 (6 bases). Deletions cut 6 bases from V and 5 bases from J, with 13 bases between. Germline-derived CDR1 and CDR2 are MNHEY and SVGEGT. This CDR3 comprises 14 residues.

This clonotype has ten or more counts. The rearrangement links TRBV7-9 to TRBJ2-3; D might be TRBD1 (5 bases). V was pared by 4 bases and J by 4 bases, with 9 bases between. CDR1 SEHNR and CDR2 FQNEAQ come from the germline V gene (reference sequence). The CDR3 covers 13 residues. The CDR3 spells CASSSTVPDTQYF. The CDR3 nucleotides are TGTGCCAGCAGCTCGACAGTGCCAGATACGCAGTATTTT.

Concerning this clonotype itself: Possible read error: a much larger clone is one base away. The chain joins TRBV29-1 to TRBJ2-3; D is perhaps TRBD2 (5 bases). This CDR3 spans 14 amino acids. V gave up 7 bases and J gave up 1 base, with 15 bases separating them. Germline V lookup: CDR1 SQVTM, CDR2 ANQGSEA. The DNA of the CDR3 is TGCAGCGGTAGCGAGAGTCGGGGCACAGATACGCAGTATTTT. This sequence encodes CSGSESRGTDTQYF.

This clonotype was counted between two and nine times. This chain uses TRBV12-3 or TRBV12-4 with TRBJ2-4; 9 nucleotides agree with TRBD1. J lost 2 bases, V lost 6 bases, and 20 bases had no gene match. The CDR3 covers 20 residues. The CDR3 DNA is TGTGCCAGCAGCAAAAACTATAACCCTACAGGGGGCGCGACCAAAAACATTCAGTACTTC. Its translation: CASSKNYNPTGGATKNIQYF.

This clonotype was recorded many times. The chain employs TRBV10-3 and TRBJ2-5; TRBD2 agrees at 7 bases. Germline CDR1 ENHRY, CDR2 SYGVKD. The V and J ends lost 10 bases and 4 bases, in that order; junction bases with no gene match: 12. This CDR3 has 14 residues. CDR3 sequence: CATSERGDGETQYF. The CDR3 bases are TGTGCCACATCTGAACGGGGGGACGGAGAGACCCAGTACTTC.

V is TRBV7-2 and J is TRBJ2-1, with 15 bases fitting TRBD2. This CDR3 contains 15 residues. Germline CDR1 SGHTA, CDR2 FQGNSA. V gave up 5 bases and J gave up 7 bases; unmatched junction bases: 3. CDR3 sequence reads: CASSAGLAGGNEQFF. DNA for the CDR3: TGTGCCAGCAGCGCGGGACTAGCGGGAGGTAATGAGCAGTTCTTC.

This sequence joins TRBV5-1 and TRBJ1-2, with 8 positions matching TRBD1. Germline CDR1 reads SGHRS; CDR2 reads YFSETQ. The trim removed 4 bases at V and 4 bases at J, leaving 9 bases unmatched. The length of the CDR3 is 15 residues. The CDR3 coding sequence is TGCGCCAGCAGCAGCGGGACAGGACCTTTCTATGGCTACACCTTC. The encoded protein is CASSSGTGPFYGYTF.

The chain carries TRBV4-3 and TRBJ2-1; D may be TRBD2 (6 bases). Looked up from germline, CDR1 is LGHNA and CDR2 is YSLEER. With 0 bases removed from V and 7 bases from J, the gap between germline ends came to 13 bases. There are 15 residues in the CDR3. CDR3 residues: CASSQDAGSGNEQFF. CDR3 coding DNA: TGCGCCAGCAGCCAAGATGCGGGGTCCGGAAATGAGCAGTTCTTC.

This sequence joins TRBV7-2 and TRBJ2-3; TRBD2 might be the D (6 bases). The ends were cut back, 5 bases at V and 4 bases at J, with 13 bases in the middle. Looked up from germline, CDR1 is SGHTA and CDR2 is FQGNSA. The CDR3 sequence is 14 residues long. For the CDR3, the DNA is TGTGCCAGCAGCAAAGCGGGCAGAGCAGATACGCAGTATTTT. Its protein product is CASSKAGRADTQYF.

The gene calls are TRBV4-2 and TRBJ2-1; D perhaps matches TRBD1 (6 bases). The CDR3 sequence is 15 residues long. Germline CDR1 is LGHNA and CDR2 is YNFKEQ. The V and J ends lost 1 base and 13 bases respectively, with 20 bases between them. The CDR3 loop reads CASSQGTESKWFQFF. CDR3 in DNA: TGTGCCAGCAGCCAAGGGACAGAATCAAAATGGTTCCAGTTCTTC.

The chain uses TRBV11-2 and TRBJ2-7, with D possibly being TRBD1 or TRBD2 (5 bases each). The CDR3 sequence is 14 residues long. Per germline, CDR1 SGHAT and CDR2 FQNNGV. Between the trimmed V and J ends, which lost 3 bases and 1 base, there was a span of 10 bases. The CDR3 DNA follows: TGTGCCAGCAGCTTTCGGGGCAAGTCCTACGAGCAGTACTTC. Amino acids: CASSFRGKSYEQYF.

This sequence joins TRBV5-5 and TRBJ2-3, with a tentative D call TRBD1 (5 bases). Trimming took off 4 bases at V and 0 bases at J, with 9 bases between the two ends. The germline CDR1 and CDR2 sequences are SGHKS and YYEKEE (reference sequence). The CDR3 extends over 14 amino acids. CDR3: CASSARQSTDTQYF. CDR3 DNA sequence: TGTGCCAGCAGCGCGAGACAGAGCACAGATACGCAGTATTTT.

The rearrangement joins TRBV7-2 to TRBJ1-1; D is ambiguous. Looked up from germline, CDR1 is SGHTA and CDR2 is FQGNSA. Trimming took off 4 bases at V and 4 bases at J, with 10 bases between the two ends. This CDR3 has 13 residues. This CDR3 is CASSSALGTEAFF. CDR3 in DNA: TGTGCCAGCAGCTCTGCGTTGGGCACTGAAGCTTTCTTT.

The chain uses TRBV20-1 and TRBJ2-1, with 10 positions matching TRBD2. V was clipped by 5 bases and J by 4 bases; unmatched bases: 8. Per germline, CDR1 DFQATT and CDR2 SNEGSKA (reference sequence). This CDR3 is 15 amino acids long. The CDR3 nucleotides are TGCAGTGCTCCCAAGCCTAGCGGGGGATACAATGAGCAGTTCTTC. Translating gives CSAPKPSGGYNEQFF.